This T cell receptor beta chain was recovered during a study of blood T cells in healthy people across ages. The authors ran a second PCR of roughly 6 to 12 cycles using a sample-barcoded 5' primer and a J-beta primer mix. TCRdb re-called the 5' RACE reads through MiXCR, storing one row per CDR3 protein. The repertoire holds more than 450,000 distinct CDR3 sequences, with roughly a quarter as singletons. Study results and caveats: Naive CD4+ cells and diversity were both higher in long-lived donors than in aged donors. Per million T cells, TCR beta diversity dropped about linearly as age rose. Diversity of TCR beta correlated strongly with naive T cell percentage.

V lost 1 base and J 6 bases, leaving 16 bases between the germline ends. The CDR3 totals 15 residues. CDR1 is LGHDT and CDR2 is YNNKEL in the germline V gene (reference sequence). This clonotype was found a few times. Its antigen is not known. The same data also went into a second study, on T cells of mothers and their children. That investigation notes: In the second PCR, M1S primer introduced barcodes and 2-4 random bases.

Sequencing input: blood. The clonotype comes from a boy aged 2 to 9 in good health. The chain couples TRBV3-1 to TRBJ2-7; TRBD2 might be the D (5 bases). CDR3 residues: CASSQVGLGICEQYF. CDR3 DNA: TGTGCCAGCAGCCAAGTTGGACTCGGAATCTGCGAGCAGTACTTC.